This T cell receptor (beta chain) was sequenced during a study of blood T cells in healthy people across ages. Primed by a sample-barcoded 5' primer and a J-beta primer mix, a second PCR proceeded for about 7 to 11 cycles. TCRdb used MiXCR to reprocess the 5' RACE reads, holding one entry per CDR3 protein. This sample has about a million distinct CDR3 sequences, with roughly 50% found just once. This CDR3 comprises 17 residues. Germline-derived CDR1 and CDR2 are MNHEY and SMNVEV (reference sequence). V dropped 8 bases and J dropped 0; count of bases not matched to a gene: 13. Whole-study results and caveats: A greater number of naive CD4+ cells and higher diversity distinguished long-lived donors from aged donors.

The table lists this clonotype with a few counts. Its antigen is not identified. Healthy Russian Caucasian donors spanned ages about 6 to 100 years. This chain links TRBV27 with TRBJ2-3, with 8 bases fitting TRBD2. The sequencing sample was made of blood. The clonotype originates from an older woman in good health. The CDR3 region is CASFDRGSGASTDTQYF. Written as DNA, the CDR3 is TGTGCCAGCTTCGACCGGGGTAGCGGGGCTAGCACAGATACGCAGTATTTT.